This T cell receptor beta chain was obtained from a study of blood T cell repertoires in COVID-19. Study at large: T cells, B-cell-depleted T cells, or PBMCs supplied cDNA or gDNA.

Clones were read by immunoSEQ multiplex PCR, and TCRdb kept only the in-frame ones, dropping some. The top ten hold 30% to 45% of the sample, which has just under 150,000 clones, 87% seen once. The TCR sequence derives from a man in his fifties or sixties who had recovered from COVID-19. The sequenced material came from peripheral blood.

CDR3 protein: CASSQVLTGVNTPLHF. CDR3 DNA: TGCGCCAGCAGCCAAGTCCTGACAGGGGTGAATACACCCCTCCACTTT. This chain links TRBV4-3 with TRBJ1-6; 8 nucleotides line up with TRBD1. CDR1 is LGHNA, CDR2 YSLEER, per germline. This CDR3 comprises 16 residues. V lost 1 base and J lost 11; bases outside the gene matches: 10.